The 6 T cell receptor beta chains given below trace back to one sample, sequenced in a study of preoperative IRX-2 immunotherapy in early breast cancer. Treatment described: preoperative locoregional IRX-2 cytokine immunotherapy. Method: immunoSEQ multiplex PCR; TCRdb's copy keeps in-frame clones and lacks some. Counted here are more than 30,000 clones, around nine tenths occurring once; the ten biggest clones make up about 1.5%. Specimen: tumor tissue, collected after IRX-2 immunotherapy. The receptors were gathered from a human donor with breast cancer.

The chain links TRBV30 to TRBJ2-7, with unresolved D. Germline V lookup: CDR1 GTSNPN, CDR2 SVGIG (reference sequence). The CDR3 consists of 14 residues. The V end was cut by 4 bases, the J end by 1 base, with 14 bases between. CDR3 sequence reads: CAWNIQGSSYEQYF. The CDR3 coding sequence is TGTGCCTGGAATATTCAAGGTTCATCCTACGAGCAGTACTTC.

This chain connects TRBV7-4 to TRBJ2-5; D tentatively reads TRBD1 or TRBD2 (6 bases each). CDR1 is SGHVT and CDR2 is SQSDAQ in the germline V gene. V was clipped by 5 bases and J by 9 bases, with 16 bases between them. This CDR3 is built from 13 residues. The CDR3 bases are TGTGCCAGCAGCCCCAATCAGGAGGGGGCCCAGTACTTC. Its translation: CASSPNQEGAQYF.

This chain links TRBV7-5 with TRBJ1-2. TRBV7-5 counts as a pseudogene. The CDR3 has 15 residues. The CDR3 DNA sequence: TGTGCCAGCAGCCTCGAGAGGCAGAGCAACTATGGCTACACCTTC. This gives the protein CASSLERQSNYGYTF.

The rearrangement joins TRBV6-8 to TRBJ2-5, with no clear D. Germline V lookup: CDR1 MNHGY, CDR2 SAAAGT. V dropped 3 bases and J dropped 3 bases, with 14 bases sitting between them. The CDR3 is 15 amino acids. The CDR3 sequence is CASSYGVRPKETQYF. The CDR3 DNA reads as TGTGCCAGCAGTTATGGGGTCAGACCAAAAGAGACCCAGTACTTC.

The genes are TRBV6-8 and TRBJ1-1, with unresolved D. With 5 bases removed from V and 7 bases from J, the gap between germline ends came to 20 bases. The CDR3 contains 15 residues. From germline, CDR1 is MNHGY and CDR2 SAAAGT. The CDR3 loop reads CASSRAGYRSVEAFF. The CDR3 region has the DNA TGTGCCAGCAGTCGCGCGGGGTACCGGTCGGTTGAAGCTTTCTTT.

V is TRBV18 and J is TRBJ2-1; 7 bases are a match to TRBD1. CDR1 and CDR2 from the germline V gene are KGHSH and LQKENI. This CDR3 contains 15 residues. J lost 9 bases, V lost 3 bases, and 11 bases had no gene match. Written as DNA, the CDR3 is TGTGCCAGCTCACCGAGCCAGGGACAGAGCACTGAGCAGTTCTTC. Its protein product is CASSPSQGQSTEQFF.